One and the same sample provided the 18 T cell receptor beta chains below, sequenced in a study of identical twins. TCRdb called the 5' RACE reads again in MiXCR, with one record for every CDR3 protein. This table has some 460,000 distinct CDR3 sequences, more than 13% appearing once. These sequences were also reported in another study, on yellow fever vaccine responses in identical twins.

Sequencing was done on a sample of CD4+ T cells sorted from blood. The receptors were sampled from a woman aged 18 to 35 in good health.

A few counts support this clonotype. This chain connects TRBV20-1 to TRBJ2-7; TRBD2 matches 8 bases. There are 14 residues in the CDR3. The germline gives CDR1 DFQATT, CDR2 SNEGSKA (reference sequence). The junction had 7 bases not matched to a gene; V was cut back by 4 bases and J by 2 bases. The CDR3 region has the DNA TGCAGTGCTATCCCGGGACTAGGGCCCTACGAGCAGTACTTC. As protein: CSAIPGLGPYEQYF.

The CDR3 is CASSYLGLGGNEQFF. In nucleotides, the CDR3 is TGTGCCAGCAGTTACCTCGGACTAGGGGGCAATGAGCAGTTCTTC. The chain joins TRBV6-5 to TRBJ2-1, with a weak D call TRBD2 (7 bases). Germline CDR1 and CDR2: MNHEY and SVGAGI. Trimming pared 2 bases from V and 6 bases from J, leaving 14 bases between. The CDR3 runs 15 residues.

This clonotype was found many times. This chain joins TRBV7-2 and TRBJ2-1; D is perhaps TRBD2 (6 bases). Deletions cut 7 bases from V and 7 bases from J, with 14 bases between. The CDR3 covers 13 residues. Germline CDR1 is SGHTA and CDR2 is FQGNSA. CDR3: CASKGGSGNEQFF. DNA of the CDR3: TGTGCCAGCAAAGGAGGGAGCGGAAATGAGCAGTTCTTC.

This clonotype was counted a few times. J is TRBJ2-2 and V is TRBV20-1, with D uncertain. The CDR3 is 13 residues long. Germline values: CDR1 DFQATT, CDR2 SNEGSKA (reference sequence). V was cut by 6 bases and J by 0 bases, with 8 bases left in between. The CDR3 region has the DNA TGCAGTGCCACAGTCACGAACACCGGGGAGCTGTTTTTT. Residues: CSATVTNTGELFF.

V gene TRBV10-3 combines with J gene TRBJ2-5; 9 bases are a match to TRBD2. Germline CDR1 reads ENHRY; CDR2 reads SYGVKD. The CDR3 loop spans 15 amino acids. V lost 6 bases, J lost 4 bases, and 9 bases stayed unmatched. CDR3 nucleotides: TGTGCCATCAGCGTTAGCGGGGGTGGGGCAGAGACCCAGTACTTC. It yields the protein CAISVSGGGAETQYF.

There are a few counts of this clonotype. A junction boundary mismatches the germline segment, possibly from a read error. The rearrangement joins TRBV3-1 to TRBJ2-5, with D hard to call. The germline V gene has CDR1 LGHDT and CDR2 YNNKEL (reference sequence). The CDR3 is 11 residues long. CDR3 amino acids: CASAARETQHF. The CDR3 nucleotides read TGTGCCAGCGCCGCCCGAGAGACCCAGCACTTC.

Here the CDR3 DNA reads TGTGCCAGCACCCTATCGAGCGGGCGAGAGACCCAGTACTTC. Translating gives CASTLSSGRETQYF. The J gene is TRBJ2-5, the V gene TRBV12-3 or TRBV12-4; D possibly corresponds to TRBD2 (6 bases). This CDR3 contains 14 residues. The ends were cut back, 7 bases at V and 4 bases at J, with 16 bases in the middle.

This clonotype turned up a few times. The chain combines TRBV3-1 with TRBJ2-1; 8 bases fit TRBD2. The CDR3 runs to 16 residues. Losses at the gene ends were 1 base for V and 4 bases for J; bases not matched to a gene: 6. From germline, CDR1 is LGHDT and CDR2 YNNKEL (reference sequence). CDR3 nucleotide sequence: TGTGCCAGCAGCCAAGGTAGAAGCGGGGGTTACAATGAGCAGTTCTTC. Amino acid sequence: CASSQGRSGGYNEQFF.

This clonotype has only a few counts. The chain joins TRBV3-1 to TRBJ2-7; TRBD1 aligns across 7 bases. CDR1 and CDR2 (germline): LGHDT, YNNKEL (reference sequence). Unmatched junction bases numbered 19, after V lost 4 bases and J lost 4 bases. The CDR3 contains 18 residues. The CDR3 nucleotides are TGTGCCAGCAGCCCACAAGATGACCCGGGACAGACTAATTACGAGCAGTACTTC. Translated: CASSPQDDPGQTNYEQYF.

This clonotype was counted ten times or more. The V call is TRBV12-3 or TRBV12-4, the J call TRBJ1-2; TRBD1 might be the D (5 bases). This CDR3 has 14 residues. V was clipped by 6 bases and J by 2 bases, with 13 bases between them. The CDR3 sequence is CASSRAGGNYGYTF. Here the CDR3 DNA reads TGTGCCAGCAGCCGAGCTGGGGGAAACTATGGCTACACCTTC.

In its sample, this clonotype was seen a few times. This chain connects TRBV11-2 to TRBJ2-3, with D maybe TRBD2 (5 bases). Between the trimmed V and J ends, which lost 8 bases and 10 bases, there was a span of 13 bases. CDR3 size: 11 residues. The germline V gene encodes CDR1 SGHAT and CDR2 FQNNGV. The CDR3 reads CASAPPGSQYF. CDR3 DNA sequence: TGTGCCAGCGCCCCGCCGGGGTCGCAGTATTTT.

This chain uses TRBV11-2 with TRBJ2-5, with TRBD1 as a possible D gene (6 bases). The V gene's germline CDR1 is SGHAT and CDR2 FQNNGV. Deletions cut 5 bases from V and 5 bases from J, with 15 bases between. The CDR3 covers 14 residues. In DNA, the CDR3 is TGTGCCAGCAGCCCCCGGCAAAGGGGGGAGACCCAGTACTTC. This gives the protein CASSPRQRGETQYF.

This clonotype turned up a few times. The chain couples TRBV30 to TRBJ2-2, with 7 bases matching TRBD1. V lost 1 base, J lost 3 bases, and 5 bases stayed unmatched. This CDR3 contains 15 residues. Germline assignment: CDR1 GTSNPN and CDR2 SVGIG (reference sequence). The CDR3 region has the DNA TGTGCCTGGAGTGGGGACAGCTCCTACACCGGGGAGCTGTTTTTT. This sequence encodes CAWSGDSSYTGELFF.

This clonotype was detected many times. V is TRBV5-1 and J is TRBJ2-3, with TRBD2 identical over 7 bases. The germline CDR1 and CDR2 sequences are SGHRS and YFSETQ. V shed 0 bases, J shed 7 bases, and the junction held 8 bases outside the gene matches. This CDR3 contains 15 residues. The CDR3 coding sequence is TGCGCCAGCAGCTTGGATGGGACTACTCCTAATACGCAGTATTTT. Its translation is CASSLDGTTPNTQYF.

This clonotype was observed a handful of times. V gene TRBV12-3 or TRBV12-4 combines with J gene TRBJ1-5, with a tentative D call TRBD1 (5 bases). The CDR3 spans 14 residues. V lost 2 bases and J lost 7, with 12 bases in between. The CDR3 loop reads CASSLRAGRQPQHF. The CDR3 region has the DNA TGTGCCAGCAGTTTAAGGGCAGGGAGGCAGCCCCAGCATTTT.

V gene TRBV2 combines with J gene TRBJ1-5, with TRBD1 matching over 9 bases. This CDR3 spans 15 amino acids. Trimming removed 6 bases from V and 5 bases from J; junction bases left unmatched: 8. Per the germline V gene, CDR1 is SNHLY and CDR2 is FYNNEI. CDR3 in amino acids: CASSWDRVVDQPQHF. Written as DNA, the CDR3 is TGTGCCAGCAGCTGGGACAGGGTGGTCGATCAGCCCCAGCATTTT.

This clonotype has more than one count but fewer than ten. V usage is TRBV15 and J usage is TRBJ2-1; D gene ambiguous. The V gene's germline CDR1 is LNHNV and CDR2 YYDKDF (reference sequence). There are 17 residues in the CDR3. The V gene lost 0 bases and the J gene lost 3 bases, with 15 bases spanning the gap. The CDR3: CATSRDYGSIGYNEQFF. The DNA of the CDR3 is TGTGCCACCAGCAGAGATTATGGGTCCATTGGCTACAATGAGCAGTTCTTC. Based on the CDR3 plus reference TRBV15 and TRBJ2-1, the full variable domain is DAMVIQNPRYQVTQFGKPVTLSCSQTLNHNVMYWYQQKSSQAPKLLFHYYDKDFNNEADTPDNFQSRRPNTSFCFLDIRSPGLGDTAMYLCATSRDYGSIGYNEQFFGPGTRLTVL.

This chain links TRBV27 with TRBJ2-3; tentative D call: TRBD2 (5 bases). The CDR3 consists of 17 residues. Deletions cut 7 bases from V and 2 bases from J, with 22 bases between. The germline gives CDR1 MNHEY, CDR2 SMNVEV (reference sequence). CDR3 residues: CASMRAPPGVSTDTQYF. In nucleotides, the CDR3 is TGTGCCAGCATGAGAGCCCCCCCCGGGGTGTCCACAGATACGCAGTATTTT.